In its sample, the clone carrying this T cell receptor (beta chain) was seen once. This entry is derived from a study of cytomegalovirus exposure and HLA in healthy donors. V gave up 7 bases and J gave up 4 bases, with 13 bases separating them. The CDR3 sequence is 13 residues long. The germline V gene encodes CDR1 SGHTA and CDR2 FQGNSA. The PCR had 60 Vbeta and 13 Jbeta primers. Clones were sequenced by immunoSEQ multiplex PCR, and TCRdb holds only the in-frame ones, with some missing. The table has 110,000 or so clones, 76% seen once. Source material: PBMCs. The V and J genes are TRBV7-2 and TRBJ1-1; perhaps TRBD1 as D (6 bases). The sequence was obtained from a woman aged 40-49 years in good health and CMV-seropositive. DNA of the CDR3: TGTGCCAGCAAGCAGGGGATTATCACTGAAGCTTTCTTT. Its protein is CASKQGIITEAFF.